This TCR beta chain was observed in a study of cytomegalovirus exposure and HLA in healthy donors. Findings and caveats of the study: A later analysis revealed that TCR association rates differed between HLA loci, peaking at DRB1 and bottoming out at HLA-C. With further analysis later on, most CMV-associated TCR beta chains appeared HLA-restricted.

Though nominally healthy at sampling, donors likely had unrecorded immune exposures. In the PCR, 60 Vbeta and 13 Jbeta primers were used. The data were produced by immunoSEQ multiplex PCR, yet TCRdb's version contains in-frame clones alone and is incomplete. The table records roughly 100,000 clones, approximately 11% of them present only once. Notes on this clone: The target antigen is unknown.

CDR1 is SGDLS and CDR2 is YYNGEE in the germline V gene. The CDR3 is 15 amino acids. With 0 bases clipped from V and 11 bases from J, the junction kept 6 bases outside the gene matches. The receptor comes from a middle-aged man in good health and CMV-seropositive. Sequenced: PBMCs. The chain recombines TRBV9 with TRBJ2-3, with 13 bases lining up with TRBD2. CDR3 nucleotide sequence: TGTGCCAGCAGCGTAGGGACTAGCGGGAGTAGGAAGCAGTATTTT. Protein: CASSVGTSGSRKQYF.